The 4 T cell receptor beta chains listed next were all sequenced from one sample in a study of cytomegalovirus exposure and HLA in healthy donors. The data were produced by immunoSEQ multiplex PCR, yet TCRdb's version contains in-frame clones alone and is incomplete. The sample comprises 120,000 or so clones, about 96% of which are singletons, and 1.7% rests with the top ten. The specimen sequenced was PBMCs. The receptors stem from a young man in good health and CMV-seronegative.

The chain joins TRBV4-1 to TRBJ2-1, with 14 bases aligning to TRBD2. Germline loops: CDR1 MGHRA, CDR2 YSYEKL. V trimming: 2 bases; J trimming: 10 bases; junction bases outside the gene matches: 4. The CDR3 covers 15 residues. The CDR3 DNA sequence: TGCGCCAGCAGCCAACGGGGACTAGCGGGGGCCGAGCAGTTCTTC. It translates to CASSQRGLAGAEQFF.

The rearrangement uses TRBV7-9 and TRBJ2-7; 7 bases match TRBD2. The CDR3 has 15 residues. V dropped 2 bases and J dropped 2; count of bases not matched to a gene: 6. Per the germline V gene, CDR1 is SEHNR and CDR2 is FQNEAQ (reference sequence). DNA of the CDR3: TGTGCCAGCAGCTTAAGTCCTAGCGGTACCTACGAGCAGTACTTC. It is translated as CASSLSPSGTYEQYF.

V usage is TRBV7-9 and J usage is TRBJ1-4; D not certain. The germline CDR1 and CDR2 sequences are SEHNR and FQNEAQ (reference sequence). CDR3 size: 14 residues. V gave up 2 bases and J gave up 5 bases, with 9 bases separating them. CDR3 region: CASSLFPRNEKLFF. The CDR3 coding sequence is TGTGCCAGCAGCTTATTCCCTCGGAATGAAAAACTGTTTTTT.

This CDR3 is CASSLALTRDKTYEQYF. As DNA, the CDR3 is TGTGCCAGCAGCTTGGCCCTTACCCGGGACAAGACCTACGAGCAGTACTTC. V usage is TRBV5-8 and J usage is TRBJ2-7, with a weak D call TRBD1 (6 bases). This CDR3 has 17 residues. Germline V CDR1 and CDR2: SGHTS, YDEGEE. Trimming removed 0 bases from V and 2 bases from J, with 18 bases in between.